This T cell receptor (beta chain) was profiled in a study of early T cells in non-severe SARS-CoV-2 infection. TCRdb called the 5' RACE reads again in MiXCR, with one record for every CDR3 protein. Of some 78,000 distinct CDR3 sequences listed, less than 15% are singletons. V dropped 11 bases and J dropped 3; count of bases not matched to a gene: 9. This CDR3 has 13 amino acids. CDR1 and CDR2 (germline): MDHEN, SYDVKM. The sequence was obtained from an adult who was a healthcare worker with PCR-confirmed SARS-CoV-2 infection or an uninfected control (not recorded which). The sample taken for sequencing was whole blood. The chain has TRBV28 and TRBJ2-7; the match to TRBD2 covers 8 bases. The CDR3 here is CAGRLASYYEQYF. The CDR3 DNA sequence: TGTGCCGGACGACTAGCGTCTTACTACGAGCAGTACTTC.